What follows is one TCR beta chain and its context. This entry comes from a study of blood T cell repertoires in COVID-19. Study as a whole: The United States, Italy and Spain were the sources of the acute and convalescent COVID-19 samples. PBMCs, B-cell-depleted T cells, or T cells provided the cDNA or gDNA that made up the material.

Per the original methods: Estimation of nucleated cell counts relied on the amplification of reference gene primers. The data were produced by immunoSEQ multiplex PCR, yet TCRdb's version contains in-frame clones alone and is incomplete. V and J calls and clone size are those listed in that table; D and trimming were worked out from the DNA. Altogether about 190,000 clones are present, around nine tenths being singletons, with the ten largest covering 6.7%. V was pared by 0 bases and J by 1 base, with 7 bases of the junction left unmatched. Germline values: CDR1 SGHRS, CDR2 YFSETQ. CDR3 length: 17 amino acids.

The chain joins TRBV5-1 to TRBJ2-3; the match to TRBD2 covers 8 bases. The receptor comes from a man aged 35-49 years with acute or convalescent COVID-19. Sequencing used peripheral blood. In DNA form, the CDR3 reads TGCGCCAGCAGCTTGGACCCTCCGGGGGGGGGCACAGATACGCAGTATTTT. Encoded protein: CASSLDPPGGGTDTQYF. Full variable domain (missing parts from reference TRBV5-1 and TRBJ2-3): KAGVTQTPRYLIKTRGQQVTLSCSPISGHRSVSWYQQTPGQGLQFLFEYFSETQRNKGNFPGRFSGRQFSNSRSEMNVSTLELGDSALYLCASSLDPPGGGTDTQYFGPGTRLTVL.